The clone carrying this T cell receptor beta chain was picked up a small number of times. Its matching antigen is unknown. This entry belongs to a study of beta chain features in type 1 diabetes. Notes on the study in general: The study found moderately but significantly shorter TCRB CDR3s in all four CD4+ subsets of Type 1 diabetes patients. The study found that naive, central memory and Treg TCRB repertoires appeared more similar in patients than in healthy donors.

V was pared by 5 bases and J by 5 bases, with 21 bases between. The germline V gene has CDR1 SQVTM and CDR2 ANQGSEA. The CDR3 consists of 15 residues. A heparinised blood draw that averaged around 110 mL was obtained once from each donor. Sort purity for all populations was recorded as exceeding 98%. Sequenced material consisted of expressed TCRB transcripts (all of the isolated RNA was reverse transcribed). Measured with immunoSEQ multiplex PCR; TCRdb has only the in-frame clones, and not every one. Counted here are 280,000 or so clones, 15% occurring once; the ten biggest clones make up less than 0.02%.

This receptor was identified in a man younger than 35 with type 1 diabetes. Sequencing was carried out using naive CD4+ T cells from blood. The rearrangement links TRBV29-1 to TRBJ1-2; D gene uncertain. The CDR3: CSVPGVKEHPYGYTF. Here the CDR3 DNA reads TGCAGCGTTCCCGGGGTAAAGGAGCATCCGTATGGCTACACCTTC.